This is a list of T cell receptor beta chains from one sample in a study of low-dose radiotherapy and immunotherapy resistance in tumors. TCRdb reanalysed the reads using MiXCR and keeps one entry per CDR3 protein. The sample shows over 50,000 distinct CDR3 sequences, approximately 35% of them seen only once. Source: PBMCs, taken after low-dose radiotherapy plus immunotherapy. These receptors all stem from a male donor with rectosigmoid adenocarcinoma. Both conserved end residues are part of each CDR3. D genes are given only for firm matches. Rows give clone size only sometimes, using once, few, many, or a class for an expanded clone.

>TRBJ2-1|-|many|TRBV19
TGTGCCAGTAGTAGGGGGGAGTGGGAAAATGAGCAGTTCTTC
CASSRGEWENEQFF
>TRBJ1-3|-|many|TRBV19
TGTGCCAGTAACCCAGACTCTGGAAACACCATATATTTT
CASNPDSGNTIYF
>TRBJ1-1|-|few|TRBV27
TGTGCCAGCAGTTTATATGGGGCAAACACTGAAGCTTTCTTT
CASSLYGANTEAFF
>TRBJ2-7|-|many|TRBV5-1
TGCGCCAGCAGCTTGTTCGGGGAACTCTACGAGCAGTACTTC
CASSLFGELYEQYF
>TRBJ1-5|-|many|TRBV20-1
TGCAGTGCTAGAGAAGGGGGAGGTCAGCCCCAGCATTTT
CSAREGGGQPQHF
>TRBJ2-2|TRBD2|many|TRBV7-8
TGTGCCAGCAGCTTAGCGCACTGGCAAGCGGGAGTCACCGGGGAGCTGTTTTTT
CASSLAHWQAGVTGELFF
>TRBJ1-5|-|-|TRBV2
TGTGCCAGCACTCCCGGACGGAGCTATCAGCCCCAGCATTTT
CASTPGRSYQPQHF
>TRBJ1-1|-|once|TRBV7-9
TGTGCCAGCAGCTTGGGGGTCATGAACACTGAAGCTTTCTTT
CASSLGVMNTEAFF
>TRBJ2-7|TRBD1|many|TRBV5-4
TGTGCCAGCAGCAGGACAGGGCAGGACTACGAGCAGTACTTC
CASSRTGQDYEQYF
>TRBJ1-1|TRBD1|many|TRBV20-1
TGCAGTGCTGAACAGGGGGTAACTGAAGCTTTCTTT
CSAEQGVTEAFF